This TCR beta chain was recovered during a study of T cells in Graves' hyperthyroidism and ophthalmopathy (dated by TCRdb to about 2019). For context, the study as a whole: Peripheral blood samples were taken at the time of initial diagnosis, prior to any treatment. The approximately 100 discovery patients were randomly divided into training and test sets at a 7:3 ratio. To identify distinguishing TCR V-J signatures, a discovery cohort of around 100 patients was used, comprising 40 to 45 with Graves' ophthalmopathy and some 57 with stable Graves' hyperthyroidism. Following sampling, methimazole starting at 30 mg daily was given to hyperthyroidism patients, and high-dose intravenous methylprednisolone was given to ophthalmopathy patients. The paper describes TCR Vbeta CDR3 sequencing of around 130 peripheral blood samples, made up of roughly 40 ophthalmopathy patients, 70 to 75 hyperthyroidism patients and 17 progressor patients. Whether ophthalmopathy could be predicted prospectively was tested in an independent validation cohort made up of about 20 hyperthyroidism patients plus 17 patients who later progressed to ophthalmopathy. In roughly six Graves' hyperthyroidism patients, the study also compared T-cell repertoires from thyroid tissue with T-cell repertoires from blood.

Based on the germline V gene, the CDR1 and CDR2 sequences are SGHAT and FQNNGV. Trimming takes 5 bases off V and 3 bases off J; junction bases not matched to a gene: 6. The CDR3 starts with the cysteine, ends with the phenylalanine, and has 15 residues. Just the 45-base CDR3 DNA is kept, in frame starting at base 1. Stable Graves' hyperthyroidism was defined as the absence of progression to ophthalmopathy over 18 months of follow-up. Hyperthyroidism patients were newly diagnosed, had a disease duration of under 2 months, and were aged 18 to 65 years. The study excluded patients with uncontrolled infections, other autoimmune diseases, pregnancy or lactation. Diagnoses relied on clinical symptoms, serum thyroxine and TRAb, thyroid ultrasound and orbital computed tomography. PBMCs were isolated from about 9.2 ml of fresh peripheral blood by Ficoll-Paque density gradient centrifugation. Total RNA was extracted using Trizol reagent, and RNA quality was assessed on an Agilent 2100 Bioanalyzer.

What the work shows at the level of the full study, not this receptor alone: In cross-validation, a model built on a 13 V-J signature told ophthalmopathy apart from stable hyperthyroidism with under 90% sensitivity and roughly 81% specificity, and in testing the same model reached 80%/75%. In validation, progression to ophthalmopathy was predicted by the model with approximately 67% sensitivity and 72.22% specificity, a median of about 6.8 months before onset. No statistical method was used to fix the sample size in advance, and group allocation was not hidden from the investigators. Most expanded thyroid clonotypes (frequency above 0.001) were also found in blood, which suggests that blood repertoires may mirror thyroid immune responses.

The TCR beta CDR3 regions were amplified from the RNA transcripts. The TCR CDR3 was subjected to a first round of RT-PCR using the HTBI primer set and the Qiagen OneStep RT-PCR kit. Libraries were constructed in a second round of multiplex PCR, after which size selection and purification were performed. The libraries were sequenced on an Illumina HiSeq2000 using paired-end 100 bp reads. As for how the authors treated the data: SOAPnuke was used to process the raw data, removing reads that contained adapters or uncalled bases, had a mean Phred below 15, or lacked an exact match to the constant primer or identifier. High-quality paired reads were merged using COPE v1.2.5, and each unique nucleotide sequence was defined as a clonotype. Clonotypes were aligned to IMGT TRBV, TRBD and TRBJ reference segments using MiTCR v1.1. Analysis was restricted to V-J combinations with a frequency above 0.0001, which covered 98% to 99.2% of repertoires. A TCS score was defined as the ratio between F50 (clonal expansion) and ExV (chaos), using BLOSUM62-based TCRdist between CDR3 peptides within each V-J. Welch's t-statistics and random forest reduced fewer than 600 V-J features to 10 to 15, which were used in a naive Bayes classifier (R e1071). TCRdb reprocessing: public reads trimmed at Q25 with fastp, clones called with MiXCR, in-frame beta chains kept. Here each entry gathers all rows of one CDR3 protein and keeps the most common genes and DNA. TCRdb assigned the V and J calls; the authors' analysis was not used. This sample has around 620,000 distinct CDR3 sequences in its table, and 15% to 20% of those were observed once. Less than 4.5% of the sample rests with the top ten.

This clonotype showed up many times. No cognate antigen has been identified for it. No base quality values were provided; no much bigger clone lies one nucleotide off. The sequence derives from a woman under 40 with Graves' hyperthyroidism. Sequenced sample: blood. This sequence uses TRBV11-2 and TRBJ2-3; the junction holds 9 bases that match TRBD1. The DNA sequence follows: TGTGCCAGCAGCCCAAACAGGGGGCTAACAGATACGCAGTATTTT. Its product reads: CASSPNRGLTDTQYF.